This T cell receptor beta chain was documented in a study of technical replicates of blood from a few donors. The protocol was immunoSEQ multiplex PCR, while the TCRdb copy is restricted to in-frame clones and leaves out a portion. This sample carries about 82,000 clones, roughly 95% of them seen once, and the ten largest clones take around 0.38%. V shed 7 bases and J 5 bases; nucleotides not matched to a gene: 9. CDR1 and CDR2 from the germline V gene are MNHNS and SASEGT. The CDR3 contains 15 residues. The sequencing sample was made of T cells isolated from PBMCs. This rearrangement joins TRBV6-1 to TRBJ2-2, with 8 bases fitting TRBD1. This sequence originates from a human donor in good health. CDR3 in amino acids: CASTPRTGNTGELFF. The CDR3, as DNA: TGTGCCAGCACCCCGAGGACAGGGAATACCGGGGAGCTGTTTTTT.